Presented here are 25 T cell receptor beta chains from one specimen sequenced in a study of T cell responses to AZD1222 COVID-19 vaccine. Produced via immunoSEQ multiplex PCR; TCRdb's table is partial and in-frame only. The table includes 95,000 to 150,000 clones, approximately 90% detected once. The material sequenced was peripheral blood, taken on day 0 of AZD1222 vaccination. The receptor set was obtained from an adult in good health.

In this sample, this clone turned up a few times. The CDR3 reads CASSQGGGENTIYF. The CDR3 nucleotides read TGTGCCAGCAGCCAAGGCGGAGGGGAAAACACCATATATTTT. The rearrangement joins TRBV4-2 to TRBJ1-3; possible D gene TRBD1, 5 bases. The CDR3 runs to 14 residues. Between the trimmed V and J ends, which lost 1 base and 6 bases, there was a span of 10 bases. Per the germline V gene, CDR1 is LGHNA and CDR2 is YNFKEQ.

The CDR3 is CASSDGARRWDGYTF. Here the CDR3 DNA reads TGTGCCAGCAGTGATGGGGCGCGGCGTTGGGATGGCTACACCTTC. V and J are TRBV25-1 and TRBJ1-2; possible D gene TRBD1, 5 bases. The V gene lost 3 bases and the J gene lost 6 bases, with 17 bases spanning the gap. Germline V gives CDR1 MGHDK, CDR2 SYGVNS. CDR3 length equals 15 residues.

J is TRBJ1-6 and V is TRBV6-1, with 7 bases matching TRBD1. Germline V gives CDR1 MNHNS, CDR2 SASEGT. The CDR3 contains 17 residues. Trimming cost V 2 bases and J 4 bases; bases outside gene matches: 8. CDR3 sequence reads: CASSEWAGGYYNSPLHF. As DNA, the CDR3 is TGTGCCAGCAGTGAATGGGCAGGGGGTTATTATAATTCACCCCTCCACTTT.

The rearrangement links TRBV29-1 to TRBJ1-2, with D uncertain. V shed 0 bases and J shed 0 bases, with 17 bases lying between them. CDR1 and CDR2 from the germline V gene are SQVTM and ANQGSEA. The CDR3 contains 17 residues. CDR3 DNA sequence: TGCAGCGTTGAAGACTTTCCTGGGCCGCGGACTAACTATGGCTACACCTTC. It translates to CSVEDFPGPRTNYGYTF.

The chain couples TRBV5-1 to TRBJ1-1; D possibly corresponds to TRBD1 (5 bases). This CDR3 region has 15 residues. Trimming took off 2 bases at V and 2 bases at J, with 13 bases between the two ends. CDR1 SGHRS and CDR2 YFSETQ come from the germline V gene. CDR3 sequence (DNA): TGCGCCAGCAGCTTTGGGGGAGGCGGTAACACTGAAGCTTTCTTT. Its translation is CASSFGGGGNTEAFF. The variable domain in full, with the rest retrieved from reference TRBV5-1 and TRBJ1-1, is KAGVTQTPRYLIKTRGQQVTLSCSPISGHRSVSWYQQTPGQGLQFLFEYFSETQRNKGNFPGRFSGRQFSNSRSEMNVSTLELGDSALYLCASSFGGGGNTEAFFGQGTRLTVV.

The CDR3 loop is CASSLPGSGTEAFF. The CDR3 DNA follows: TGTGCCAGCAGCTTACCCGGGTCCGGCACTGAAGCTTTCTTT. The chain couples TRBV5-8 to TRBJ1-1; unclear D gene. Germline CDR1 reads SGHTS; CDR2 reads YDEGEE. V shed 2 bases and J shed 4 bases, with 12 bases lying between them. The CDR3 consists of 14 residues.

V gene TRBV11-2 combines with J gene TRBJ2-5, with unresolved D. Germline V lookup: CDR1 SGHAT, CDR2 FQNNGV. This CDR3 has 11 amino acids. The V end lost 2 bases, the J end lost 14 bases, and 12 bases lay between the germline ends. CDR3 sequence (DNA): TGTGCCAGCAGCTTAAACGGCCTACCCTACTTC. Translated, it gives CASSLNGLPYF.

The chain has TRBV27 and TRBJ2-5; 7 positions agree with TRBD1. The CDR3 consists of 15 residues. J gave up 5 bases and V 5 bases, and 11 bases lay outside the gene matches. CDR1 MNHEY and CDR2 SMNVEV come from the germline V gene (reference sequence). CDR3 in DNA: TGTGCCAGCAGTCAATATAATACAGGGGACGAGACCCAGTACTTC. Its translation: CASSQYNTGDETQYF.

This chain uses TRBV14 with TRBJ1-2; D perhaps matches TRBD1 (6 bases). The germline V gene encodes CDR1 SGHDN and CDR2 FVKESK. CDR3 size: 13 residues. V was clipped by 3 bases and J by 4 bases, with 9 bases between them. The CDR3 coding sequence is TGTGCCAGCAGCCAGAGAGGGGGCTATGGCTACACCTTC. Protein product: CASSQRGGYGYTF.

The chain is built from TRBV14 and TRBJ1-2; D remains ambiguous. Trimming pared 4 bases from V and 6 bases from J, leaving 12 bases between. From germline, CDR1 is SGHDN and CDR2 FVKESK. The CDR3 length is 13 residues. The CDR3 DNA reads TGTGCCAGCAGCCGAGAGGTATGGGATGGCTACACCTTC. It is translated as CASSREVWDGYTF.

This clone was detected only once. This chain joins TRBV3-1 (or the pseudogene TRBV3-2) and TRBJ1-1, with 8 bases matching TRBD1. CDR3 length: 17 amino acids. CDR1 is LGHDT, CDR2 YNNKEL, per germline (reference sequence). V lost 4 bases and J lost 3; bases outside the gene matches: 13. The CDR3 DNA sequence: TGTGCCAGCAGCCCCGTTCAGGGGGCGTTTTTGGACACTGAAGCTTTCTTT. This gives the protein CASSPVQGAFLDTEAFF.

V and J are TRBV7-3 and TRBJ1-2; TRBD1 might be the D (6 bases). The CDR3 extends over 13 amino acids. V was clipped by 5 bases and J by 7 bases, with 14 bases between them. CDR1 SGHTA and CDR2 FQGTGA come from the germline V gene. The CDR3 nucleotides read TGTGCCAGCAGCCCAACAGGGTCAGGTGGCTACACCTTC. The encoded protein is CASSPTGSGGYTF.

This clone was detected only once. This sequence joins TRBV4-2 and TRBJ1-3; D call uncertain. The CDR3 runs to 15 residues. In germline, CDR1 is LGHNA, CDR2 YNFKEQ. V was trimmed by 1 base and J by 2 bases, leaving 9 bases between them. DNA of the CDR3: TGTGCCAGCAGCCAAGTGCAGGTTACTGGAAACACCATATATTTT. Translating it yields CASSQVQVTGNTIYF.

The DNA of the CDR3 is TGTGCCAGCAGATGGGACAGGGGGTACAATGAGCAGTTCTTC. Translating it yields CASRWDRGYNEQFF. The chain couples TRBV6-5 to TRBJ2-1, with TRBD1 matching 11 bases. Looked up from germline, CDR1 is MNHEY and CDR2 is SVGAGI. The CDR3 totals 14 residues. Unmatched junction bases numbered 2, after V lost 6 bases and J lost 4 bases.

The V and J genes are TRBV5-1 and TRBJ1-2, with D possibly being TRBD1 (5 bases). Trimming left V 0 bases short and J 8 bases short, with 11 bases between. The CDR3 runs to 13 residues. CDR1 SGHRS and CDR2 YFSETQ come from the germline V gene. The CDR3 loop is CASSLGDGLGYTF. The DNA for the CDR3 is TGCGCCAGCAGCTTGGGGGACGGCTTGGGCTACACCTTC.

The chain couples TRBV4-3 to TRBJ1-3; D gene uncertain. Trimming took 1 base from V and 0 from J, leaving 7 bases between them. Germline CDR1 reads LGHNA; CDR2 reads YSLEER. The CDR3 sequence is 15 residues long. The CDR3 here is CASSQGRSSGNTIYF. For the CDR3, the DNA is TGCGCCAGCAGCCAAGGTAGAAGCTCTGGAAACACCATATATTTT.

The chain couples TRBV3-1 (or the pseudogene TRBV3-2) to TRBJ2-5; 14 bases fit TRBD2. CDR3 length equals 15 residues. V shed 4 bases, J shed 6 bases, and the junction held 4 bases outside the gene matches. Germline V CDR1 and CDR2: LGHDT, YNNKEL (reference sequence). The CDR3 protein is CASSLTSGGAKTQYF. The CDR3 nucleotides read TGTGCCAGCAGCCTGACTAGCGGGGGGGCAAAGACCCAGTACTTC.

The chain uses TRBV5-1 and TRBJ2-5; 8 nucleotides match TRBD2. V was pared by 0 bases and J by 4 bases, with 5 bases of the junction left unmatched. CDR1 and CDR2 (germline): SGHRS, YFSETQ. This CDR3 contains 15 residues. CDR3 nucleotide sequence: TGCGCCAGCAGCTTGGCGGGGGGGAACGGAGAGACCCAGTACTTC. It is translated as CASSLAGGNGETQYF.

In its sample, this clone was seen once. This chain uses TRBV5-1 with TRBJ2-7; TRBD1 agrees at 12 bases. CDR3 size: 14 residues. Germline assignment: CDR1 SGHRS and CDR2 YFSETQ. V lost 6 bases and J lost 7; bases outside the gene matches: 8. The CDR3 is CASISGTGGREQYF. CDR3 DNA sequence: TGCGCCAGCATCTCCGGGACAGGGGGCAGAGAGCAGTACTTC.

V and J are TRBV27 and TRBJ1-4; D is undetermined. The germline V gene has CDR1 MNHEY and CDR2 SMNVEV (reference sequence). The CDR3 runs 15 residues. Deletions cut 2 bases from V and 7 bases from J, with 14 bases between. The CDR3 DNA reads as TGTGCCAGCAGTTTAGGAGATGCACGGGGTGAAAAACTGTTTTTT. Amino acids: CASSLGDARGEKLFF.

V is TRBV7-9 and J is TRBJ2-3; the match to TRBD2 covers 8 bases. CDR1 SEHNR and CDR2 FQNEAQ come from the germline V gene (reference sequence). The ends lost 2 bases at V and 0 bases at J; junction bases unmatched: 13. The CDR3 extends over 19 amino acids. CDR3 sequence (DNA): TGTGCCAGCAGCTTACTCGGACAGCGGGGGTTCTCAAGCACAGATACGCAGTATTTT. Encoded protein: CASSLLGQRGFSSTDTQYF. The full variable domain, its missing parts supplied by reference TRBV7-9 and TRBJ2-3, is DTGVSQNPRHKITKRGQNVTFRCDPISEHNRLYWYRQTLGQGPEFLTYFQNEAQLEKSRLLSDRFSAERPKGSFSTLEIQRTEQGDSAMYLCASSLLGQRGFSSTDTQYFGPGTRLTVL.

The chain uses TRBV12-3 or TRBV12-4 and TRBJ1-2, with a weak D call TRBD1 (5 bases). This CDR3 spans 13 amino acids. V dropped 4 bases and J dropped 4 bases, with 10 bases sitting between them. The CDR3 protein is CASSSRAFYGYTF. The CDR3 nucleotides read TGTGCCAGCAGTTCCAGGGCTTTCTATGGCTACACCTTC.

The V gene is TRBV7-2, the J gene TRBJ1-5; 9 bases agree with TRBD1. The V gene's germline CDR1 is SGHTA and CDR2 FQGNSA. The trim removed 1 base at V and 5 bases at J, leaving 3 bases unmatched. CDR3 size: 15 residues. The CDR3 region is CASSLERTGDQPQHF. CDR3 DNA: TGTGCCAGCAGCTTAGAACGGACAGGGGATCAGCCCCAGCATTTT.

The chain couples TRBV5-3 to TRBJ1-3; 11 nucleotides agree with TRBD1. Being an ORF, TRBV5-3 has a function that is uncertain. J gave up 2 bases and V 4 bases, and 8 bases lay outside the gene matches. This CDR3 comprises 17 residues. In nucleotides, the CDR3 is TGTGCCAGAAGCAACGATGGACAGGGGGCCACTGGAAACACCATATATTTT. Translating it yields CARSNDGQGATGNTIYF.

CDR3 loop: CASSVDGYRANTEAFF. CDR3 nucleotides: TGTGCCAGCAGCGTAGATGGGTACAGGGCTAACACTGAAGCTTTCTTT. The rearrangement uses TRBV9 and TRBJ1-1; a weak D match, TRBD1 (6 bases). The CDR3 totals 16 residues. Germline V gene lookup returns CDR1 SGDLS and CDR2 YYNGEE. The germline V and J ends were trimmed by 0 bases and 2 bases, with 14 bases remaining between them.